This T cell receptor beta chain was found in a study of blood T cell repertoires in COVID-19 (dated by TCRdb to the early 2020s). In terms of the full investigation: The collaborator samples originated in the United States, Italy and Spain and spanned the acute and convalescent phases of COVID-19. Samples were obtained from the ongoing ImmuneRACE study (first 160 participants) and from over 1,000 subjects provided by 6 global collaborators. A freely available public database, intended as a resource for researchers studying the immune response to SARS-CoV-2, is where the repertoires were released. Sample metadata almost always included a de-identified subject ID, COVID-19 status, age in years and sex. Deeply sampled blood TCRbeta repertoires from subjects exposed to, actively infected with, or recovered from COVID-19 were included in the dataset. The material from the prospective study consisted of cDNA or gDNA derived from T cells, B-cell-depleted T cells, or PBMCs. Where available, HLA class I and class II types were taken from metadata supplied by the sample provider and were not determined by assay-based typing. Summary of the overall study and its limitations: Clinical and demographic metadata were provided uncurated, with the amount varying by source and participant.

Each collaborating institution followed its own protocols to collect whole blood in K2EDTA tubes. For TCRbeta analysis, collaborator samples were shipped as frozen whole blood, as isolated PBMCs, or as DNA extracted from either sample type. To note about this clone: Its antigen specificity is not known. No qualities accompany the bases; no much larger clone lies one base away.

From the cysteine up to the phenylalanine, the CDR3 has a length of 14 residues. Of all the DNA, just the CDR3 is kept, 42 bases in frame from base 1. Relative to germline, V is missing 6 bases and J is missing 7 bases, with 9 bases of the junction outside any gene match. CDR1 and CDR2 (MNHEY, SVGEGT) derive from the germline V gene. TCRbeta CDR3 regions were amplified from genomic DNA by means of the immunoSEQ Assay, a bias-controlled multiplex PCR. Per the authors' processing: Within the assay, amplification of reference gene primers was used to estimate how many nucleated cells each sample contained. To quantify the absolute abundance of each unique TCRbeta CDR3 rearrangement, sequence reads were collapsed and filtered. Productive Simpson clonality was computed per sample as the square root of Simpson's diversity index over productive rearrangements. TCRdb obtained this table from immuneACCESS and retained in-frame rearrangements with V and J assigned. These tables miss some clones; where compared with another copy, unresolved V genes account for less than half of the shortfall, and the remainder is unexplained. V, J and clone size reflect that table, while D and trimming were determined from the DNA. This sample gives about 87,000 clones in total; over 80% of them show up just once. The top ten clonotypes cover 11% of the sample.

The sequenced sample consisted of peripheral blood. The chain joins TRBV6-2 or TRBV6-3 to TRBJ1-5; TRBD1 lines up with 7 middle nucleotides. The receptor was derived from a man older than 75 with acute or convalescent COVID-19. In nucleotides, the sequence is TGTGCCAGCAGCCAGGTACAGGGGACCCAGCCCCAGCATTTT. This gives the protein CASSQVQGTQPQHF.